The clone carrying this T cell receptor (beta chain) was picked up many times. Its antigen is undetermined. This record comes from a study of CD8 T cells in ankylosing spondylitis. Findings and caveats of the study: Ankylosing spondylitis blood appeared to carry a characteristic TCR beta motif of under ten highly homologous variants. Disease-linked clones were found to be CD8+ and relatively rare in peripheral blood. There were earlier reports of some motif variants in reactive arthritis synovial fluid and blood. The clones that were linked to disease were reported to be significantly enriched in matched synovial fluid samples from ankylosing spondylitis patients.

V was pared by 5 bases and J by 7 bases, with 23 bases between. Germline CDR1 reads MNHNS; CDR2 reads SASEGT. The CDR3 spans 17 residues. Construction of TCR beta libraries was performed using quantitative 5'-RACE with molecular barcodes. Via MiXCR, TCRdb re-called the 5' RACE reads, giving one row per CDR3 protein. The sample yields fewer than 400,000 distinct CDR3 sequences, about 20% seen once. The rearrangement joins TRBV6-1 to TRBJ2-2, with a weak D call TRBD1 (5 bases). The clonotype originates from a male donor with ankylosing spondylitis. Sequences were obtained from blood, either unsorted or a sorted T cell fraction (not recorded which). The CDR3 loop is CASSLVWGPTWDGELFF. DNA for the CDR3: TGTGCCAGCAGTCTTGTTTGGGGCCCCACGTGGGACGGGGAGCTGTTTTTT.